This T cell receptor (beta chain) was observed in a study of blood T cells in healthy people across ages. Regarding the study as a whole: The lack of PBMC sorting stopped any conclusive naive versus antigen-experienced comparison. Donor CMV status, an unknown factor, possibly confounded changes in expanded clonotypes.

For the second PCR, which ran for roughly 7 to 11 cycles, a sample-barcoded 5' primer and a J-beta primer mix were used. Any given sample supplied a minimum of 2.5 million CDR3-containing paired-end reads. Using its own MiXCR run on the 5' RACE reads, TCRdb lists one record per CDR3 protein. The sample carries a few hundred thousand distinct CDR3 sequences, roughly a quarter recorded once. In the case of this clonotype: What it binds is unknown.

Donor samples were obtained from healthy Caucasian individuals from Russia, aged about 6 to 100. Sequences were obtained from blood. The receptor comes from a woman aged 70-85 years in good health.

CDR3 protein: CASSLMWGGTEAFF. As DNA, the CDR3 is TGCGCCAGCAGCTTGATGTGGGGGGGGACTGAAGCTTTCTTT. This rearrangement joins TRBV5-1 to TRBJ1-1; weak D call: TRBD1 (5 bases). V lost 1 base and J lost 5, with 12 bases in between. CDR3 size: 14 residues. Germline lookup yields CDR1 SGHRS and CDR2 YFSETQ.